This T cell receptor (beta chain) was captured by sequencing in a study of beta chain features in type 1 diabetes. Study in general: The number of sorted cells examined across all samples was some 98,000,000.

The V gene's germline CDR1 is MNHNS and CDR2 SASEGT. Trimming took 5 bases from V and 3 from J, leaving 12 bases between them. The CDR3 covers 14 residues. The sequenced template was cDNA made from the entire isolated RNA. Using immunoSEQ multiplex PCR, the repertoire was profiled, and TCRdb retains in-frame clones only, with some absent. The table includes hundreds of thousands of clones, 25% to 35% detected once. The source of this sequence is a man between 18 and 35 years old in good health. The chain has TRBV6-1 and TRBJ2-3, with D unclear. Material for sequencing was naive CD4+ T cells from blood. CDR3 protein: CASSQDRTTDTQYF. The CDR3 DNA is TGTGCCAGCAGTCAAGATAGGACGACAGATACGCAGTATTTT.